This T cell receptor (beta chain) was sequenced during a study of OX40 agonist ivuxolimab in advanced cancers. TCRdb's table, derived via immunoSEQ multiplex PCR, lists solely in-frame clones and lacks some. The sample yields 15,000 or so clones, about 77% seen once. This CDR3 is built from 14 residues. The V end was cut by 1 base, the J end by 0 bases, with 4 bases between. From germline, CDR1 is SGHNT and CDR2 YENEEA. This specimen was CD4+ or CD8+ T cells sorted from blood, taken in a trial of the OX40 agonist ivuxolimab. The source is an adult with an advanced solid tumor such as melanoma, head and neck, liver or kidney cancer. V and J are TRBV11-3 and TRBJ2-1; unclear D gene. The CDR3 DNA follows: TGTGCCAGCAGCTTAGGGGCCTCCTACAATGAGCAGTTCTTC. It specifies CASSLGASYNEQFF. The variable domain in full, completed from reference TRBV11-3 and TRBJ2-1, reads EAGVVQSPRYKIIEKKQPVAFWCNPISGHNTLYWYLQNLGQGPELLIRYENEEAVDDSQLPKDRFSAERLKGVDSTLKIQPAELGDSAVYLCASSLGASYNEQFFGPGTRLTVL.